Each of the 27 T cell receptor beta chains below was sequenced from the same sample in a study of blood T cell repertoires in COVID-19. Sequencing was performed with immunoSEQ multiplex PCR; in TCRdb, only in-frame clones are kept and a portion is missing. The sample includes roughly 150,000 clones, 80% of them seen just once. The sample taken for sequencing was PBMCs or T cells enriched from blood (not recorded which). All receptors come from a woman aged 55-70 years who had recovered from COVID-19.

This chain joins TRBV19 and TRBJ1-1; D unclear. The ends were cut back, 1 base at V and 1 base at J, with 7 bases in the middle. The CDR3 spans 14 residues. Germline CDR1 is LNHDA and CDR2 is SQIVND (reference sequence). In DNA form, the CDR3 reads TGTGCCAGTAGTATAGCACGAGAGAACACTGAAGCTTTCTTT. Residues: CASSIARENTEAFF.

This clone was recorded once. The sample contains more than one DNA sequence encoding this CDR3. J is TRBJ2-3 and V is TRBV9, with D unclear. CDR1 SGDLS and CDR2 YYNGEE come from the germline V gene. The CDR3 has 12 residues. V gave up 3 bases and J gave up 2 bases, with 4 bases separating them. DNA of the CDR3: TGTGCCAGCAGCGCAAACACAGATACGCAGTATTTT. As protein: CASSANTDTQYF.

The chain uses TRBV11-3 and TRBJ1-1, with a possible D match to TRBD1 (5 bases). The germline V gene has CDR1 SGHNT and CDR2 YENEEA. The CDR3 has 15 residues. Trimming removed 3 bases at V and 4 bases at J, with 15 bases between. This CDR3 is CASSLGLKGSTEAFF. In DNA, the CDR3 is TGTGCCAGCAGCTTGGGGCTTAAGGGAAGCACTGAAGCTTTCTTT. Based on the CDR3 plus reference TRBV11-3 and TRBJ1-1, the full variable domain is EAGVVQSPRYKIIEKKQPVAFWCNPISGHNTLYWYLQNLGQGPELLIRYENEEAVDDSQLPKDRFSAERLKGVDSTLKIQPAELGDSAVYLCASSLGLKGSTEAFFGQGTRLTVV.

In this sample, this clone turned up once. The chain links TRBV29-1 to TRBJ2-3, with 8 bases fitting TRBD1. CDR1 and CDR2 from the germline V gene are SQVTM and ANQGSEA. With V trimmed by 6 bases and J by 4 bases, 6 bases remained unmatched. This CDR3 is 13 amino acids long. The CDR3 here is CSVWTGSPDTQYF. The CDR3 DNA sequence: TGCAGCGTGTGGACAGGGAGTCCAGATACGCAGTATTTT.

This chain links TRBV5-4 with TRBJ1-2; tentative D call: TRBD1 (5 bases). This CDR3 contains 14 residues. Per the germline V gene, CDR1 is SGHNT and CDR2 is YYREEE (reference sequence). V shed 4 bases and J shed 3 bases, with 13 bases lying between them. The CDR3 nucleotides read TGTGCCAGCAGCGGGGATCAGGGATACTATGGCTACACCTTC. This codes for CASSGDQGYYGYTF.

This clone was picked up one time. J is TRBJ2-7 and V is TRBV5-8; TRBD1 aligns across 8 bases. Germline CDR1 is SGHTS and CDR2 is YDEGEE. The CDR3 runs 15 residues. The trim removed 4 bases at V and 4 bases at J, leaving 10 bases unmatched. The chain's CDR3 is CASSRTGTGLYEQYF. CDR3 coding DNA: TGTGCCAGCAGCCGAACCGGGACAGGACTTTACGAGCAGTACTTC.

V usage is TRBV11-2 and J usage is TRBJ1-2; D is unclear. The CDR3 is made up of 15 amino acids. Trimming took 5 bases from V and 4 from J, leaving 17 bases between them. Germline V gene sequence: CDR1 SGHAT, CDR2 FQNNGV. CDR3 in amino acids: CASSLQTPGSYGYTF. The CDR3 DNA sequence: TGTGCCAGCAGCCTGCAGACCCCAGGAAGCTATGGCTACACCTTC. Full variable domain (missing parts from reference TRBV11-2 and TRBJ1-2): EAGVAQSPRYKIIEKRQSVAFWCNPISGHATLYWYQQILGQGPKLLIQFQNNGVVDDSQLPKDRFSAERLKGVDSTLKIQPAKLEDSAVYLCASSLQTPGSYGYTFGSGTRLTVV.

The V and J genes are TRBV7-2 and TRBJ1-2, with a tentative D call TRBD1 (5 bases). CDR1 SGHTA and CDR2 FQGNSA come from the germline V gene. V lost 6 bases and J lost 4, with 12 bases in between. The CDR3 loop spans 13 amino acids. The DNA of the CDR3 is TGTGCCAGCAGTTGGGAGGGGACCTATGGCTACACCTTC. Translating it yields CASSWEGTYGYTF.

This clone was detected only once. The chain couples TRBV4-1 to TRBJ1-5, with 7 bases that match TRBD1. The V segment lost 6 bases and the J segment 6 bases; nucleotides outside the gene matches: 8. The CDR3 loop spans 14 amino acids. Germline V CDR1 and CDR2: MGHRA, YSYEKL. In DNA, the CDR3 is TGCGCCAGCAGGGGCGACAGGGAGGTTCAGCCCCAGCATTTT. This translates into CASRGDREVQPQHF.

The count of this clone is one. The J gene is TRBJ1-2, the V gene TRBV19, with TRBD1 matching 9 bases. The ends lost 4 bases at V and 0 bases at J; junction bases unmatched: 6. The CDR3 runs to 16 residues. Germline V gene lookup returns CDR1 LNHDA and CDR2 SQIVND (reference sequence). CDR3 sequence reads: CASSRPGTGSNYGYTF. The CDR3 DNA reads TGTGCCAGTAGTAGACCCGGGACAGGGTCTAACTATGGCTACACCTTC.

This chain joins TRBV5-1 and TRBJ1-1; 7 nucleotides agree with TRBD1. Germline V gives CDR1 SGHRS, CDR2 YFSETQ. J lost 2 bases, V lost 4 bases, and 2 bases had no gene match. The CDR3 is 13 residues long. As DNA, the CDR3 is TGCGCCAGCAGCCGGGACAGTAACACTGAAGCTTTCTTT. It yields the protein CASSRDSNTEAFF.

This chain connects TRBV6-6 to TRBJ2-5, with D unclear. The germline V gene has CDR1 MNHNY and CDR2 SVGAGI (reference sequence). V lost 8 bases and J 4 bases, leaving 14 bases between the germline ends. The CDR3 totals 13 residues. CDR3 DNA sequence: TGTGCCAGCGGCCGAGGAAGGCGAGAGACCCAGTACTTC. Translated, it gives CASGRGRRETQYF.

The chain employs TRBV5-1 and TRBJ1-5; TRBD1 might be the D (5 bases). CDR1 is SGHRS, CDR2 YFSETQ, per germline. V shed 1 base and J shed 5 bases, with 13 bases lying between them. This CDR3 comprises 15 residues. The CDR3 bases are TGCGCCAGCAGCTTGATGGGGGGGGGAGATCAGCCCCAGCATTTT. Translated: CASSLMGGGDQPQHF.

In this sample, this clone turned up many times. V gene TRBV2 combines with J gene TRBJ2-2; TRBD2 might be the D (5 bases). V was clipped by 4 bases and J by 0 bases, with 9 bases between them. From germline, CDR1 is SNHLY and CDR2 FYNNEI. The CDR3 is 15 amino acids. In DNA form, the CDR3 reads TGTGCCAGCAGTGCGGGGTACGCGAACACCGGGGAGCTGTTTTTT. This translates into CASSAGYANTGELFF. Drawing the rest from reference TRBV2 and TRBJ2-2, the complete variable domain is EPEVTQTPSHQVTQMGQEVILRCVPISNHLYFYWYRQILGQKVEFLVSFYNNEISEKSEIFDDQFSVERPDGSNFTLKIRSTKLEDSAMYFCASSAGYANTGELFFGEGSRLTVL.

The J gene is TRBJ1-2, the V gene TRBV4-1, with TRBD1 identical over 10 bases. This CDR3 is built from 15 residues. Germline assignment: CDR1 MGHRA and CDR2 YSYEKL. The ends lost 4 bases at V and 4 bases at J; junction bases unmatched: 6. The CDR3 loop reads CASSPGQGGSYGYTF. The CDR3 DNA reads TGCGCCAGCAGCCCCGGACAGGGGGGAAGCTATGGCTACACCTTC.

J is TRBJ2-7 and V is TRBV4-1, with a possible D match to TRBD1 (5 bases). V was trimmed by 0 bases and J by 2 bases, leaving 11 bases between them. The CDR3 has 15 residues. CDR1 is MGHRA and CDR2 is YSYEKL in the germline V gene. The CDR3 loop is CASSQDRRQTYEQYF. In DNA form, the CDR3 reads TGCGCCAGCAGCCAAGATCGACGACAGACCTACGAGCAGTACTTC.

This chain links TRBV10-2 with TRBJ2-2; no clear D. The CDR3 runs 13 residues. Germline lookup yields CDR1 WSHSY and CDR2 SAAADI. V lost 2 bases and J 5 bases, leaving 6 bases between the germline ends. CDR3: CASSELRTGELFF. The DNA of the CDR3 is TGCGCCAGCAGTGAGCTGAGGACCGGGGAGCTGTTTTTT.

This chain connects TRBV6-2 or TRBV6-3 to TRBJ2-1; D is unclear. Germline V CDR1 and CDR2: MNHEY, SVGEGT. V was cut by 2 bases and J by 9 bases, with 8 bases left in between. CDR3 length equals 12 residues. The DNA for the CDR3 is TGTGCCAGCAGTTACGTCGAGGCTGAGCAGTTCTTC. It codes for CASSYVEAEQFF.

The V call is TRBV5-8, the J call TRBJ1-2; no reliable D call. The germline V gene has CDR1 SGHTS and CDR2 YDEGEE. Trimming stripped 1 base from V and 4 bases from J, with 8 bases between. This CDR3 is built from 13 residues. CDR3 loop: CASSLQEGYGYTF. CDR3 DNA: TGTGCCAGCAGCTTGCAGGAGGGCTATGGCTACACCTTC.

The chain has TRBV27 and TRBJ2-7; D may be TRBD1 (5 bases). CDR1 and CDR2 from the germline V gene are MNHEY and SMNVEV (reference sequence). CDR3 length equals 14 residues. Trimming removed 4 bases from V and 3 bases from J, with 13 bases in between. CDR3 residues: CASSSLRAIYEQYF. CDR3 coding DNA: TGTGCCAGCAGTTCCCTCAGGGCGATCTACGAGCAGTACTTC.

This rearrangement joins TRBV5-1 to TRBJ1-1, with 7 positions matching TRBD1. The CDR3 loop spans 11 amino acids. From germline, CDR1 is SGHRS and CDR2 YFSETQ. J gave up 11 bases and V 4 bases, and 5 bases lay outside the gene matches. CDR3 region: CASSTDRVAFF. As DNA, the CDR3 is TGCGCCAGCAGCACTGACAGGGTGGCTTTCTTT.

This clone was counted between two and nine times. The chain couples TRBV2 to TRBJ2-3, with D possibly being TRBD2 (6 bases). Trimming stripped 8 bases from V and 3 bases from J, with 21 bases between. The CDR3 totals 16 residues. The V gene's germline CDR1 is SNHLY and CDR2 FYNNEI. As DNA, the CDR3 is TGTGCCAGCCCTGAGCGGGCCCCCGACGGAACAGATACGCAGTATTTT. This gives the protein CASPERAPDGTDTQYF.

This clone was seen a single time. V usage is TRBV29-1 and J usage is TRBJ1-2, with TRBD1 matching 9 bases. The CDR3 extends over 12 amino acids. V gave up 7 bases and J gave up 5 bases; unmatched junction bases: 5. Germline V lookup: CDR1 SQVTM, CDR2 ANQGSEA. CDR3 nucleotides: TGCAGCGGAGGGACAGGGCTATATGGCTACACCTTC. Its translation: CSGGTGLYGYTF. Looking up the rest from reference TRBV29-1 and TRBJ1-2 gives the full variable domain: SAVISQKPSRDICQRGTSLTIQCQVDSQVTMMFWYRQQPGQSLTLIATANQGSEATYESGFVIDKFPISRPNLTFSTLTVSNMSPEDSSIYLCSGGTGLYGYTFGSGTRLTVV.

The chain couples TRBV9 to TRBJ1-2; a weak D match, TRBD1 (5 bases). Germline-derived CDR1 and CDR2 are SGDLS and YYNGEE. The length of the CDR3 is 14 residues. The V and J ends lost 7 bases and 3 bases respectively, with 16 bases between them. The CDR3 is CASGLGGFDYGYTF. CDR3 DNA sequence: TGTGCCAGCGGACTGGGGGGGTTTGACTATGGCTACACCTTC.

The gene calls are TRBV24-1 and TRBJ1-2; weak D call: TRBD1 (5 bases). This CDR3 is built from 14 residues. V lost 3 bases, J lost 8 bases, and 15 bases lay in between. Germline V gene sequence: CDR1 KGHDR, CDR2 SFDVKD. CDR3 DNA: TGTGCCACCAGTGATGCGGGGGACCCCCTAGGCTACACCTTC. It translates to CATSDAGDPLGYTF.

This chain joins TRBV11-2 and TRBJ2-5, with TRBD1 matching over 11 bases. CDR1 is SGHAT, CDR2 FQNNGV, per germline. V trimming: 5 bases; J trimming: 4 bases; junction bases outside the gene matches: 6. CDR3 size: 15 residues. The CDR3: CASSHGQGAIETQYF. The CDR3 DNA reads TGTGCCAGCAGCCACGGACAGGGGGCTATAGAGACCCAGTACTTC.

The chain recombines TRBV3-1 (or the pseudogene TRBV3-2) with TRBJ1-1; D is unresolved. The CDR3 loop spans 12 amino acids. Trimming pared 5 bases from V and 4 bases from J, leaving 8 bases between. CDR1 and CDR2 from the germline V gene are LGHDT and YNNKEL (reference sequence). CDR3 DNA: TGTGCCAGCAGCAACGCCGGCACTGAAGCTTTCTTT. It specifies CASSNAGTEAFF.